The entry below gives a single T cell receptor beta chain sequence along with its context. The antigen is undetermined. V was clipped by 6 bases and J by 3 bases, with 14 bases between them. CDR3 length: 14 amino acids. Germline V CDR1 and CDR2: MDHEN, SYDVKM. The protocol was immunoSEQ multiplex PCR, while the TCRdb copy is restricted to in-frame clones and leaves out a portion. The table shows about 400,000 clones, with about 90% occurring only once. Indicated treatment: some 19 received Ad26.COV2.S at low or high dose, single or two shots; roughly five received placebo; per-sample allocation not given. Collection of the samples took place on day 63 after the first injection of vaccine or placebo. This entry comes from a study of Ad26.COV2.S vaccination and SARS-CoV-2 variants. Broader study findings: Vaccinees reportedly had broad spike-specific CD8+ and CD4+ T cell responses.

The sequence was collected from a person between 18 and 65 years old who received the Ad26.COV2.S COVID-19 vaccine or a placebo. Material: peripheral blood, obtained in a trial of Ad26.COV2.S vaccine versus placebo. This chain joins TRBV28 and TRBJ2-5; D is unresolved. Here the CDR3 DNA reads TGTGCCAGCAGCCCCAATATCTGGGAAGAGACCCAGTACTTC. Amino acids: CASSPNIWEETQYF.